Following are 4 T cell receptor beta chains from one sample sequenced in a study of OX40 agonist ivuxolimab in advanced cancers. Assay: immunoSEQ multiplex PCR; the TCRdb copy retains only in-frame clones and omits some. The sample has around 50,000 clones; 60% to 80% are singletons. This specimen was CD4+ or CD8+ T cells sorted from blood, taken in a trial of the OX40 agonist ivuxolimab. The receptors stem from an adult with an advanced solid tumor such as melanoma, head and neck, liver or kidney cancer.

The chain carries TRBV27 and TRBJ2-7; TRBD1 matches 7 bases. This CDR3 spans 16 amino acids. Looked up from germline, CDR1 is MNHEY and CDR2 is SMNVEV (reference sequence). J was trimmed by 3 bases and V by 0 bases; bases with no gene match: 8. This chain's CDR3 is CASSLSLTGLVYEQYF. Here the CDR3 DNA reads TGTGCCAGCAGTTTATCCCTGACAGGGTTAGTCTACGAGCAGTACTTC.

This clone was counted once. CDR3 protein: CASRAIAGGRYNEQFF. Here the CDR3 DNA reads TGCGCCAGCAGAGCTATAGCGGGAGGGCGCTACAATGAGCAGTTCTTC. The V call is TRBV10-2, the J call TRBJ2-1; 11 bases fit TRBD2. CDR1 WSHSY and CDR2 SAAADI come from the germline V gene. V trimming: 6 bases; J trimming: 3 bases; junction bases outside the gene matches: 7. The CDR3 covers 16 residues.

The chain links TRBV9 to TRBJ2-7, with 7 bases identical to TRBD2. Germline assignment: CDR1 SGDLS and CDR2 YYNGEE. This CDR3 is 13 amino acids long. V shed 4 bases, J shed 1 base, and the junction held 2 bases outside the gene matches. The CDR3, as DNA: TGTGCCAGCAGCCGGACTAGTTCCTACGAGCAGTACTTC. As protein: CASSRTSSYEQYF.

The chain links TRBV7-8 to TRBJ2-7; 9 bases line up with TRBD1. Trimming took 1 base from V and 7 from J; bases not matched to a gene: 8. Per the germline V gene, CDR1 is SGHVS and CDR2 is FQNEAQ. The CDR3 extends over 15 amino acids. This chain's CDR3 is CASSLEVDRGLEQYF. The CDR3 nucleotides are TGTGCCAGCAGCTTAGAGGTCGACAGGGGGTTAGAGCAGTACTTC.